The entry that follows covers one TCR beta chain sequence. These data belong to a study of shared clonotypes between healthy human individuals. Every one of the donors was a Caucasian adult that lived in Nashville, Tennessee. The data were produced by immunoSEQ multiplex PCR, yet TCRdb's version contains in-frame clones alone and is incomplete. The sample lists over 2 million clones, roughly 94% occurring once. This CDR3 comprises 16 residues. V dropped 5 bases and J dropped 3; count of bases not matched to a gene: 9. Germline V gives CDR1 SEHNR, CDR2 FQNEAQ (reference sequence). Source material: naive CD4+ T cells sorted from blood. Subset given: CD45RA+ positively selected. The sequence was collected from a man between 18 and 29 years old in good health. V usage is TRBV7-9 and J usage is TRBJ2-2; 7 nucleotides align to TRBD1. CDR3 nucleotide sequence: TGTGCCAGCAGCCCGGTGGGACAGAGAGACACCGGGGAGCTGTTTTTT. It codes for CASSPVGQRDTGELFF.